These 30 T cell receptor beta chains share one sample of origin, sequenced in a study of beta chain features in type 1 diabetes (dated by TCRdb to 2016 to 2018). The library was made by the immunoSEQ multiplex PCR assay. The entire amount of isolated RNA was reverse transcribed using the High Capacity cDNA Reverse Transcription Kit, so the sequenced TCRB transcripts were expressed ones. The clones in this table, taken by TCRdb from immuneACCESS, are in-frame only. Not every clone is retained; where verified, under half of the shortfall comes from an unresolved V gene, and the cause of the rest is unknown. The sample records 300,000 to 400,000 clones, over 10% of which are singletons. Together, the top ten hold more than 0.015% of the sample. The sequencing input was naive CD4+ T cells from blood. What this sample's cell subset or site label stands for: true naive CD4+ T cells. All receptors derive from a man in his late teens or twenties in good health.

This clone has a handful of counts. V usage is TRBV5-6 and J usage is TRBJ1-1; 9 bases align to TRBD1. CDR3 size: 13 residues. The J segment lost 6 bases and the V segment lost 6 bases, leaving 6 bases of the junction unmatched. Germline CDR1 and CDR2: SGHDT and YYEEEE. CDR3 sequence (DNA): TGTGCCAGCACCTGGGGGACAGGGCCTGAAGCTTTCTTT. Encoded protein: CASTWGTGPEAFF.

This clone turned up a few times. This rearrangement joins TRBV2 to TRBJ2-6; maybe TRBD2 (6 bases). V was shortened by 4 bases and J by 0 bases, with 13 bases between the two germline ends. This CDR3 contains 17 residues. Per germline, CDR1 SNHLY and CDR2 FYNNEI. CDR3 sequence (DNA): TGTGCCAGCAGTGTTCCACGGGGGAGCTCTGGGGCCAACGTCCTGACTTTC. This sequence encodes CASSVPRGSSGANVLTF.

This clone has only a few counts. The gene calls are TRBV29-1 and TRBJ1-2, with 10 bases identical to TRBD1. V lost 6 bases to trimming and J lost 6 bases; unmatched junction nucleotides: 7. This CDR3 contains 13 residues. Germline CDR1 and CDR2: SQVTM and ANQGSEA. The CDR3 bases are TGCAGCGTCCGAGCCGGGACAGGGGATGGCTACACCTTC. Translating gives CSVRAGTGDGYTF.

This clone was counted between two and nine times. This chain links TRBV27 with TRBJ2-7, with D perhaps matching TRBD2 (5 bases). The V end lost 2 bases, the J end lost 3 bases, and 11 bases lay between the germline ends. Germline V lookup: CDR1 MNHEY, CDR2 SMNVEV (reference sequence). The CDR3 contains 14 residues. CDR3 DNA: TGTGCCAGCAGTTTAGGCGGGCGCCTCTACGAGCAGTACTTC. Translated, it gives CASSLGGRLYEQYF.

This chain connects TRBV7-8 to TRBJ2-2, with 14 bases aligning to TRBD2. CDR3 length: 16 residues. The J segment lost 5 bases and the V segment lost 5 bases, leaving 4 bases of the junction unmatched. Germline values: CDR1 SGHVS, CDR2 FQNEAQ. The CDR3 DNA is TGTGCCAGCAGCCCCCGGACTAGCGGGAGGACCGGGGAGCTGTTTTTT. Its translation: CASSPRTSGRTGELFF.

Only one count was recorded for this clone. The chain couples TRBV27 to TRBJ2-5, with D perhaps TRBD2 (6 bases). CDR1 and CDR2 from the germline V gene are MNHEY and SMNVEV (reference sequence). This CDR3 comprises 12 residues. Trimming pared 3 bases from V and 9 bases from J, leaving 11 bases between. CDR3 DNA: TGTGCCAGCAGTTTTCACGGAGGGGCCCAGTACTTC. This codes for CASSFHGGAQYF.

This sequence joins TRBV28 and TRBJ1-1; 8 nucleotides align to TRBD1. Losses at the gene ends were 4 bases for V and 4 bases for J; bases not matched to a gene: 5. The CDR3 runs to 14 residues. CDR1 and CDR2 from the germline V gene are MDHEN and SYDVKM. The CDR3 loop is CASSYDRGGTEAFF. DNA of the CDR3: TGTGCCAGCAGTTATGACAGGGGAGGCACTGAAGCTTTCTTT. Full variable domain (missing parts from reference TRBV28 and TRBJ1-1): DVKVTQSSRYLVKRTGEKVFLECVQDMDHENMFWYRQDPGLGLRLIYFSYDVKMKEKGDIPEGYSVSREKKERFSLILESASTNQTSMYLCASSYDRGGTEAFFGQGTRLTVV.

The chain joins TRBV30 to TRBJ2-5; weak D call: TRBD1 (5 bases). CDR3 length: 11 residues. The ends were cut back, 5 bases at V and 5 bases at J, with 9 bases in the middle. Germline V gene lookup returns CDR1 GTSNPN and CDR2 SVGIG (reference sequence). CDR3 sequence reads: CAWGAQETQYF. CDR3 bases: TGTGCCTGGGGGGCCCAGGAGACCCAGTACTTC.

The chain is built from TRBV2 and TRBJ2-7, with 12 bases aligning to TRBD1. Germline CDR1 and CDR2: SNHLY and FYNNEI. This CDR3 spans 15 amino acids. Trimming took 7 bases from V and 4 from J; bases not matched to a gene: 8. The CDR3, as DNA: TGTGCCAGCACCTCACCGGGACAGGGGGCATACGAGCAGTACTTC. This sequence encodes CASTSPGQGAYEQYF.

The chain has TRBV28 and TRBJ1-1; 11 positions match TRBD1. From germline, CDR1 is MDHEN and CDR2 SYDVKM. V lost 3 bases, J lost 8 bases, and 8 bases stayed unmatched. The CDR3 sequence is 15 residues long. CDR3 bases: TGTGCCAGCAGTTTGCCCGGGACAGGGGGAGTAGAAGCTTTCTTT. Translating it yields CASSLPGTGGVEAFF.

The sample holds a few counts of this clone. CDR3: CASSLGRKQGSTEAFF. DNA for the CDR3: TGCGCCAGCAGTCTAGGACGGAAACAGGGGAGCACTGAAGCTTTCTTT. The chain links TRBV4-1 to TRBJ1-1, with 7 bases aligning to TRBD1. Trimming cost V 6 bases and J 4 bases; bases outside gene matches: 14. The CDR3 is 16 residues long. The germline V gene encodes CDR1 MGHRA and CDR2 YSYEKL.

This clone has a handful of counts. The rearrangement uses TRBV2 and TRBJ2-7; weak D call: TRBD1 (6 bases). Deletions cut 8 bases from V and 3 bases from J, with 11 bases between. Germline V gene sequence: CDR1 SNHLY, CDR2 FYNNEI. The CDR3 is 12 amino acids. The CDR3 sequence: CASDRDNYEQYF. The CDR3 DNA reads as TGTGCCAGCGACCGGGACAACTACGAGCAGTACTTC.

The table lists this clone with a few counts. The chain uses TRBV4-1 and TRBJ2-4; D is uncertain. Deletions cut 1 base from V and 4 bases from J, with 11 bases between. The CDR3 consists of 15 residues. CDR1 and CDR2 (germline): MGHRA, YSYEKL. The CDR3 coding sequence is TGCGCCAGCAGCCAAGTAATTGGGCAGAAAAACATTCAGTACTTC. It specifies CASSQVIGQKNIQYF.

This clone was seen a few times. This chain links TRBV5-4 with TRBJ1-2; the match to TRBD1 covers 8 bases. The germline V gene encodes CDR1 SGHNT and CDR2 YYREEE (reference sequence). V dropped 0 bases and J dropped 4; count of bases not matched to a gene: 2. The CDR3 runs to 14 residues. The CDR3 loop is CASSLEQGGYGYTF. CDR3 coding DNA: TGTGCCAGCAGCTTGGAACAGGGGGGCTATGGCTACACCTTC. The complete variable domain, with remaining parts taken from reference TRBV5-4 and TRBJ1-2, reads ETGVTQSPTHLIKTRGQQVTLRCSSQSGHNTVSWYQQALGQGPQFIFQYYREEENGRGNFPPRFSGLQFPNYSSELNVNALELDDSALYLCASSLEQGGYGYTFGSGTRLTVV.

The genes are TRBV6-8 and TRBJ2-7; TRBD2 agrees at 15 bases. Trimming removed 2 bases from V and 3 bases from J; junction bases left unmatched: 5. In germline, CDR1 is MNHGY, CDR2 SAAAGT. This CDR3 is 17 amino acids long. The CDR3 region is CASSYGTSGRPRYEQYF. CDR3 sequence (DNA): TGTGCCAGCAGTTACGGGACTAGCGGGAGGCCCCGCTACGAGCAGTACTTC.

This clone showed up just a few times. This chain joins TRBV30 and TRBJ1-4; D is unresolved. V was clipped by 0 bases and J by 6 bases, with 5 bases between them. Germline V gene data show CDR1 as GTSNPN and CDR2 as SVGIG (reference sequence). The CDR3 spans 12 residues. The CDR3 region has the DNA TGTGCCTGGAGTGTCCAGGATGAAAAACTGTTTTTT. Residues: CAWSVQDEKLFF.

The rearrangement uses TRBV7-3 and TRBJ1-2, with 9 positions matching TRBD1. Germline CDR1 reads SGHTA; CDR2 reads FQGTGA. The CDR3 sequence is 15 residues long. Trimming at V came to 4 bases and at J to 2 bases, leaving 5 bases not matched to a gene. CDR3 coding DNA: TGTGCCAGCAGCTCTTCCGGGACAGGGAACTATGGCTACACCTTC. Translating it yields CASSSSGTGNYGYTF.

There are a few counts of this clone. The chain combines TRBV9 with TRBJ2-1; 10 bases are a match to TRBD1. Trimming removed 0 bases from V and 2 bases from J; junction bases left unmatched: 8. CDR1 is SGDLS and CDR2 is YYNGEE in the germline V gene. This CDR3 comprises 18 residues. The CDR3 sequence: CASSVGGGGTGAYNEQFF. Here the CDR3 DNA reads TGTGCCAGCAGCGTAGGTGGGGGTGGGACAGGGGCCTACAATGAGCAGTTCTTC. The variable domain in full, with the rest retrieved from reference TRBV9 and TRBJ2-1, is DSGVTQTPKHLITATGQRVTLRCSPRSGDLSVYWYQQSLDQGLQFLIQYYNGEERAKGNILERFSAQQFPDLHSELNLSSLELGDSALYFCASSVGGGGTGAYNEQFFGPGTRLTVL.

This clone turned up a few times. The gene calls are TRBV10-3 and TRBJ1-1, with TRBD1 identical over 9 bases. In germline, CDR1 is ENHRY, CDR2 SYGVKD. The CDR3 sequence is 13 residues long. Germline trimming cut 7 bases from V and 5 bases from J; bases unmatched to any gene: 5. CDR3 DNA: TGTGCCATCACGGGACAGGGAGCGACTGAAGCTTTCTTT. Translating gives CAITGQGATEAFF.

This clone was detected many times. The chain joins TRBV5-1 to TRBJ2-5, with D hard to call. This CDR3 contains 12 residues. Germline CDR1 SGHRS, CDR2 YFSETQ. The V end was cut by 3 bases, the J end by 0 bases, with 3 bases between. The CDR3 protein is CASSSYQETQYF. The DNA of the CDR3 is TGCGCCAGCAGCTCGTACCAAGAGACCCAGTACTTC.

This clone was counted a few times. The J gene is TRBJ1-2, the V gene TRBV20-1, with a tentative D call TRBD1 (6 bases). Trimming left V 6 bases short and J 4 bases short, with 9 bases between. The germline V gene has CDR1 DFQATT and CDR2 SNEGSKA (reference sequence). The CDR3 contains 11 residues. CDR3 nucleotides: TGCAGTGCCCAACAGGGCTATGGCTACACCTTC. This encodes CSAQQGYGYTF.

The V gene is TRBV7-8, the J gene TRBJ1-4, with a tentative D call TRBD1 (6 bases). The CDR3 loop spans 15 amino acids. The V gene's germline CDR1 is SGHVS and CDR2 FQNEAQ. Trimming shortened V by 10 bases and J by 4 bases, and 19 bases separated the two germline ends. CDR3 amino acids: CATRPRQGINEKLFF. The DNA for the CDR3 is TGTGCCACCCGACCCCGGCAGGGGATTAATGAAAAACTGTTTTTT.

The chain uses TRBV6-1 and TRBJ1-2; D gene ambiguous. The V gene lost 8 bases and the J gene lost 4 bases, with 11 bases spanning the gap. In germline, CDR1 is MNHNS, CDR2 SASEGT. The CDR3 is 12 amino acids. The CDR3 is CASGRVVYGYTF. In nucleotides, the CDR3 is TGTGCCAGCGGGCGGGTTGTCTATGGCTACACCTTC.

The chain couples TRBV11-3 to TRBJ2-1, with 8 bases fitting TRBD2. The V gene end was trimmed by 5 bases and the J gene end by 5 bases; junction bases not matched to a gene: 11. The CDR3 contains 16 residues. Germline CDR1 and CDR2: SGHNT and YENEEA. CDR3 nucleotides: TGTGCCAGCAGCAGACTCAGCGGGAGTAACGACAATGAGCAGTTCTTC. Its protein product is CASSRLSGSNDNEQFF.

The chain has TRBV7-6 and TRBJ2-1, with D possibly TRBD1 on 6 matching bases. The CDR3 sequence is 14 residues long. CDR1 and CDR2 from the germline V gene are SGHVS and FNYEAQ. V lost 1 base and J 9 bases, leaving 13 bases between the germline ends. For the CDR3, the DNA is TGTGCCAGCAGCTTAGTCAGGGGAAGGAGTGAGCAGTTCTTC. This sequence encodes CASSLVRGRSEQFF.

The chain is built from TRBV11-3 and TRBJ2-5; 14 bases line up with TRBD2. Germline V CDR1 and CDR2: SGHNT, YENEEA. After removal of 4 bases from V and 5 bases from J, the junction contained 6 bases not matched to a gene. The CDR3 covers 16 residues. CDR3 region: CASSSGLAGEVETQYF. The CDR3 nucleotides are TGTGCCAGCAGCTCGGGACTAGCGGGAGAAGTCGAGACCCAGTACTTC.

The rearrangement links TRBV14 to TRBJ1-2; no clear D gene. The CDR3 length is 12 residues. V lost 4 bases and J lost 1, with 4 bases in between. Germline V gene data show CDR1 as SGHDN and CDR2 as FVKESK. The CDR3 protein is CASSPNNYGYTF. In DNA, the CDR3 is TGTGCCAGCAGCCCAAATAACTATGGCTACACCTTC.

This clone was detected a few times. This chain uses TRBV13 with TRBJ2-6; 11 nucleotides match TRBD1. The junction had 6 bases not matched to a gene; V was cut back by 3 bases and J by 2 bases. Germline V CDR1 and CDR2: PRHDT, FYEKMQ (reference sequence). This CDR3 contains 18 residues. CDR3 coding DNA: TGTGCCAGCAGCTTGCCCGGACAGGGGGCGCCTGGGGCCAACGTCCTGACTTTC. It specifies CASSLPGQGAPGANVLTF.

This clone has just a few counts. The rearrangement joins TRBV7-9 to TRBJ2-7, with 10 bases aligning to TRBD1. Germline V CDR1 and CDR2: SEHNR, FQNEAQ (reference sequence). With V trimmed by 1 base and J by 3 bases, 3 bases remained unmatched. CDR3 length: 15 residues. This chain's CDR3 is CASSLGGTGVYEQYF. The CDR3 DNA reads as TGTGCCAGCAGCTTAGGGGGGACAGGGGTCTACGAGCAGTACTTC.

Worth noting for this clone: The sample contains more than one DNA sequence encoding this CDR3. The chain recombines TRBV5-4 with TRBJ1-1; TRBD1 agrees at 7 bases. From germline, CDR1 is SGHNT and CDR2 YYREEE (reference sequence). This CDR3 region has 13 residues. V lost 1 base, J lost 5 bases, and 2 bases stayed unmatched. This CDR3 is CASSLPGGTEAFF. CDR3 nucleotide sequence: TGTGCCAGCAGCTTGCCAGGGGGAACTGAAGCTTTCTTT.